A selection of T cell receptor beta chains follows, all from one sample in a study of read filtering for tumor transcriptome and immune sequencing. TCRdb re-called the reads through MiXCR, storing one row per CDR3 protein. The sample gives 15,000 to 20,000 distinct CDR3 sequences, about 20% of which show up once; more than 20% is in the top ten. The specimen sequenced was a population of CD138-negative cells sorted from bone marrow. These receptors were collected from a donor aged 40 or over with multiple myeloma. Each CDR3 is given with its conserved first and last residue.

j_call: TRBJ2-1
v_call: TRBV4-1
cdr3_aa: CASSQEERSSYNEQFF

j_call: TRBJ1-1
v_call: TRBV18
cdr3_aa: CASSPGTALNTEAFF

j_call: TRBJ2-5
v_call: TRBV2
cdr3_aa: CASSIDRGLETQYF

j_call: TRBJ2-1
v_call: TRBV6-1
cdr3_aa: CASSEIVREWQFF

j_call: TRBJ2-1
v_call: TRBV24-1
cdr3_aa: CATSDIRINEQFF

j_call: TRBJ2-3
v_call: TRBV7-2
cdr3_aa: CASSLIAGTGGADTQYF

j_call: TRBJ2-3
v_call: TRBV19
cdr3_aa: CASQTSGSTDTQYF

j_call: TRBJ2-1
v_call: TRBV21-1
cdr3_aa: CASSKRGIFTYNEQFF

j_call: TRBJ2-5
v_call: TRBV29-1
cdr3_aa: CSVEGQFQETQYF

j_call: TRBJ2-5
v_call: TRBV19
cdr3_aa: CASSSGLADYQETQYF

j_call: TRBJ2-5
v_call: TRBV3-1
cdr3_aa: CASRRTSEETQYF

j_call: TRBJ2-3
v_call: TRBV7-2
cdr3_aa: CASSLQVDADTQYF

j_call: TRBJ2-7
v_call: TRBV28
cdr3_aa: CASKRQATSYEQYF

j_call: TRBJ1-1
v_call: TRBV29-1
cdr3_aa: CSVEDLGANTEAFF

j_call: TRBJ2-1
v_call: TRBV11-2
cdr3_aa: CASSLLGAINPNEQFF

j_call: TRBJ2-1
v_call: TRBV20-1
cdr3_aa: CSARDPGTLSDNEQFF

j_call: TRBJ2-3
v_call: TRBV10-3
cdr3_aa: CAIRHLPGLAGETDTQYF

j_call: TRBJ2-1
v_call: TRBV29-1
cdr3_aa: CSVEGTGQFNNEQFF

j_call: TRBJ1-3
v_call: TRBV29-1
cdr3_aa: CSVTGQAGNTIYF

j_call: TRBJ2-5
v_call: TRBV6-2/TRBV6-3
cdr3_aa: CASSYRDGLETQYF

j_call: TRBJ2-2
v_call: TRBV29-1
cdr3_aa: CSVGTGTTNTGELFF

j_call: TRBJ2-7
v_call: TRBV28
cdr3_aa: CASSFFLTYSGRWSYEQYF

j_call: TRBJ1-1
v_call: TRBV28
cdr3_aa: CASSFSEYTEAFF

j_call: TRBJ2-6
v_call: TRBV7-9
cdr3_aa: CASSLDVPGANVLTF

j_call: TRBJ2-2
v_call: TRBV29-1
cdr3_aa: CSVVGAGELIF

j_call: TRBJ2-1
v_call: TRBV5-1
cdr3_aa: CASSLGPWGSGEQFF

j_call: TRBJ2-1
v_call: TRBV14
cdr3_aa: CASSQTSGSISRLYNEQFF

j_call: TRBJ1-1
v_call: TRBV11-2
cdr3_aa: CASSLRGGSNTEAFF

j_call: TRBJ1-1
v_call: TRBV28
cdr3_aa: CASSSVNTEAFF

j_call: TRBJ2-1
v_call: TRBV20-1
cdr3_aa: CSASEGGSIHNEQFF

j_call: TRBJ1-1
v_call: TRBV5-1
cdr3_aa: CASSPPLGTEAFF

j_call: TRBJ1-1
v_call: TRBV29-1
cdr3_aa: CSVVGAQGNTEAFF

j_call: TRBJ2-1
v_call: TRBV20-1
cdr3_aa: CSARVGGTSYNEQFF

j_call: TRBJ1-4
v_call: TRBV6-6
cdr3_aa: CASSPPAGSNEKLFF

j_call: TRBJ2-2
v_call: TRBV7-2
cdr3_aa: CASSPRGTTNTGELFF

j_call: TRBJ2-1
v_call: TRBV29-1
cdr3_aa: CSVDGRTRAYNEQFF